This T cell receptor (beta chain) was profiled in a study of cytomegalovirus exposure and HLA in healthy donors. Study overall: Early released data had around 79 million unique TCRs, all coming from HLA-typed donors.

Study-wide results and limits: TRBV6-2, TRBV6-3 and some other V segments were excluded as indistinguishable.

The PCR made use of 60 Vbeta and 13 Jbeta primers. Libraries were prepared by immunoSEQ multiplex PCR; TCRdb keeps only in-frame clonotypes and omits some of them. Of a few hundred thousand clones in the sample, around 81% were seen once. Trimming removed 5 bases from V and 4 bases from J, with 14 bases in between. This CDR3 is 14 amino acids long. Per the germline V gene, CDR1 is MDHEN and CDR2 is SYDVKM. As to this clone: As yet, its antigen is unknown.

Although they were nominally healthy when sampled, donors likely had unrecorded immune exposures. Specimen: PBMCs. This clonotype was obtained from a woman aged 45-60 years in good health and CMV-seropositive. The chain employs TRBV28 and TRBJ1-2; D not resolved. In nucleotides, the CDR3 is TGTGCCAGCAGTCGAACTAGCAGCGGCTATGGCTACACCTTC. Translation gives CASSRTSSGYGYTF.